Below, one T cell receptor (beta chain) is given with its context. 60 Vbeta and 13 Jbeta primers were used in PCR. Measured with immunoSEQ multiplex PCR; TCRdb has only the in-frame clones, and not every one. This sample has about 200,000 clones, with over 65% found just once. The CDR3 consists of 15 residues. Looked up from germline, CDR1 is LGHNA and CDR2 is YNFKEQ. J gave up 5 bases and V 4 bases, and 9 bases lay outside the gene matches. These data belong to a study of cytomegalovirus exposure and HLA in healthy donors. Study-level background: Around 79 million unique TCRs, all from HLA-typed donors, were included in an early release of the data.

The material sequenced was PBMCs. The genes are TRBV4-2 and TRBJ2-3; TRBD2 agrees at 7 bases. This sequence was found in a boy younger than 10 in good health and CMV-seronegative. DNA of the CDR3: TGTGCCAGCAGCCGGAACGGACTAGTTCAAGATACGCAGTATTTT. Its translation: CASSRNGLVQDTQYF.